The rows below give T cell receptor beta chains drawn from one sample of a study of blood T cell repertoires in COVID-19. Clones were sequenced by immunoSEQ multiplex PCR, and TCRdb holds only the in-frame ones, with some missing. Among around 240,000 clones, about 88% were seen once, and the ten largest hold around 0.98%. Sequencing was carried out using peripheral blood. All receptors derive from a man in his forties with acute or convalescent COVID-19. Both conserved end residues are part of each CDR3. D genes are given only for firm matches. Clone size is stated in some rows and not others, as once, few, many or a class when expanded.

d_gene	abundance	j_gene	v_gene	CDR3nt	CDR3aa
TRBD1	-	TRBJ1-1	TRBV6-6	TGTGCCAGCCGCAACCCGGACAGGGATCGTTCTGAAGCTTTCTTT	CASRNPDRDRSEAFF
-	-	TRBJ1-5	TRBV19	TGTGCCAGTAGTCCCCGAGGGGGGAGGGATCAGCCCCAGCATTTT	CASSPRGGRDQPQHF
-	-	TRBJ1-6	TRBV7-2	TGTGCCAGCAGCTCTCTCCGGTGGTCACCCCTCCACTTT	CASSSLRWSPLHF
-	-	TRBJ1-1	TRBV20-1	TGCAGTGCTAGTCTGGGGGGGAGGAACACTGAAGCTTTCTTT	CSASLGGRNTEAFF
-	-	TRBJ1-5	TRBV30	TGTGCCTCCTCCCCACCCCCTGCGGGGGATCATCAGCCCCAGCATTTT	CASSPPPAGDHQPQHF
TRBD1	-	TRBJ1-4	TRBV5-1	TGCGCCAGCAGTCTGACAGGGTTTAATGAAAAACTGTTTTTT	CASSLTGFNEKLFF
TRBD2	-	TRBJ2-4	TRBV30	TGTGCCTGGGACGACGGCGGGAGTAAAAACATTCAGTACTTC	CAWDDGGSKNIQYF
TRBD2	-	TRBJ2-6	TRBV19	TGTGCCAGTAGTATATTCGGACTAGCGGGGGCCGACTCTGGGGCCAACGTCCTGACTTTC	CASSIFGLAGADSGANVLTF
TRBD1	-	TRBJ2-1	TRBV7-2	TGTGCCAGCAGCTTACCTCCGGACAGGAATGAGCAGTTCTTC	CASSLPPDRNEQFF
-	-	TRBJ1-1	TRBV4-2	TGTGCCAGCAGCCAAGGGCAATTAAATGTGGTTAAGAACACTGAAGCTTTCTTT	CASSQGQLNVVKNTEAFF
-	once	TRBJ1-2	TRBV29-1	TGCAGCGTCGCGGTACTCAACTATGGCTACACCTTC	CSVAVLNYGYTF
TRBD1	-	TRBJ2-5	TRBV19	TGTGCCAGTAGAGGATTCTTGACAGGGAACCAAGAGACCCAGTACTTC	CASRGFLTGNQETQYF
-	-	TRBJ2-5	TRBV4-1	TGCGCCAGCAGCCGGGCTCCGGGGGTTTCTCAAGAGACCCAGTACTTC	CASSRAPGVSQETQYF
-	-	TRBJ2-4	TRBV9	TGTGCCAGCAGCGTCTCTGGGGGGGCCTTCGAAAACATTCAGTACTTC	CASSVSGGAFENIQYF
-	-	TRBJ2-2	TRBV11-3	TGTGCCAGCAGCCGAAGGGACAAGACGGAGGAGCTGTTTTTT	CASSRRDKTEELFF
-	-	TRBJ2-3	TRBV30	TGTGCCTGGAGTGTACAGGCAGATACGCAGTATTTT	CAWSVQADTQYF
-	few	TRBJ1-6	TRBV5-1	TGCGCCAGCAGCGCTGGTCAGCAGGAAAATTCACCCCTCCACTTT	CASSAGQQENSPLHF
-	-	TRBJ2-1	TRBV6-2/TRBV6-3	TGTGCCAGCAGTTACGATTACCAAAAGCTCTACAATGAGCAGTTCTTC	CASSYDYQKLYNEQFF
TRBD1	-	TRBJ2-7	TRBV9	TGTGCCAGCAGCCGGGACAGCGGATACGAGCAGTACTTC	CASSRDSGYEQYF
TRBD1	few	TRBJ1-1	TRBV30	TGTGCCTGGAGTTTGGGACAGGGGTTTTCTGAAGCTTTCTTT	CAWSLGQGFSEAFF
-	once	TRBJ2-1	TRBV20-1	TGCAGTGCTAGCCCACTCGATGAGCAGTTCTTC	CSASPLDEQFF
TRBD1	-	TRBJ1-1	TRBV7-2	TGTGCCAGCATCGGGACAGGCCTGAGTGAAGCTTTCTTT	CASIGTGLSEAFF
-	-	TRBJ1-1	TRBV9	TGTGCCAGCAAGAAAATGGACAGAAACACTGAAGCTTTCTTT	CASKKMDRNTEAFF
-	-	TRBJ2-1	TRBV6-5	TGTGCCAGCAGTTACTCGATAGGGGCCCACAATGAGCAGTTCTTC	CASSYSIGAHNEQFF
-	-	TRBJ1-5	TRBV15	TGTGCCACCAGCAGAGAGCCACAAATCCATCAGCCCCAGCATTTT	CATSREPQIHQPQHF
-	-	TRBJ1-2	TRBV2	TGTGCCAGCAGTGCCTCCAGTCCTAACTATGGCTACACCTTC	CASSASSPNYGYTF